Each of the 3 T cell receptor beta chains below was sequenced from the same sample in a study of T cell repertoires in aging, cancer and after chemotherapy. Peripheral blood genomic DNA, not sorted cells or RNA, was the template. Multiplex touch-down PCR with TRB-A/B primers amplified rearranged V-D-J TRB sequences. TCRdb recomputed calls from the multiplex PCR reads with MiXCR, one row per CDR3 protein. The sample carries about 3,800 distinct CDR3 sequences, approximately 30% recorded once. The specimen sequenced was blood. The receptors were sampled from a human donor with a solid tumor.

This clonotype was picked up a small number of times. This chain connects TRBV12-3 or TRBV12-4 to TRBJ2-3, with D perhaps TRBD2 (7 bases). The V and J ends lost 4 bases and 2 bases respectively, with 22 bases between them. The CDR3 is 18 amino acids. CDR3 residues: CASSWRGRGVIPTDTQYF. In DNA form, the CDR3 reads TGTGCCAGCAGTTGGCGGGGGCGAGGGGTGATTCCCACAGATACGCAGTATTTT.

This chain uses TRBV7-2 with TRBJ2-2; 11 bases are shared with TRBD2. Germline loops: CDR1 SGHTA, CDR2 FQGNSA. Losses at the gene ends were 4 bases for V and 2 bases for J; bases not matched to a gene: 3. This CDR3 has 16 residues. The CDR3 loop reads CASSSLAGGNTGELFF. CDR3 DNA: TGTGCCAGCAGCTCTCTAGCGGGGGGCAACACCGGGGAGCTGTTTTTT.

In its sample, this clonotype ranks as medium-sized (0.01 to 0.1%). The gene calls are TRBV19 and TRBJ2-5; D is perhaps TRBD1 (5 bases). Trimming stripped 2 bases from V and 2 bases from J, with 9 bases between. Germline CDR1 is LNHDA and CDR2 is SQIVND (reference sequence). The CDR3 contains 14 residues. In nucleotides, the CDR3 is TGTGCCAGTAGTATAAGACAGCCTCAAGAGACCCAGTACTTC. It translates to CASSIRQPQETQYF. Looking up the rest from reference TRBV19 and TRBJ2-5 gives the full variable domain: DGGITQSPKYLFRKEGQNVTLSCEQNLNHDAMYWYRQDPGQGLRLIYYSQIVNDFQKGDIAEGYSVSREKKESFPLTVTSAQKNPTAFYLCASSIRQPQETQYFGPGTRLLVL.